This record looks at one T cell receptor (beta chain) sequence and its context. No antigen is known for it. Addition of a universal primer site occurred through template switching, and cDNA carried unique molecular identifiers. MiXCR was run by TCRdb on the 5' RACE reads, yielding one entry per CDR3 protein. The sample consists of more than 1.5 million distinct CDR3 sequences, under 35% of them appearing once. The CDR3 length is 16 residues. Germline assignment: CDR1 SEHNR and CDR2 FQNEAQ (reference sequence). V shed 1 base, J shed 6 bases, and the junction held 8 bases outside the gene matches. The data were obtained in a study of identical twins. Study results and limitations: Conclusions leaned on cross-sectional statistical analysis and did not track the same donors over time. Alpha sequences out of frame and shared by twins had excess low generation probability.

Material for sequencing was cord blood. The chain joins TRBV7-9 to TRBJ1-2; 10 nucleotides align to TRBD1. The sequence was collected from a newborn girl in good health. In DNA form, the CDR3 reads TGTGCCAGCAGCTTAGGAAGACAGGGGGCTTGGGATGGCTACACCTTC. This codes for CASSLGRQGAWDGYTF.